This T cell receptor beta chain was captured by sequencing in a study of blood T cell repertoires in COVID-19. Study-wide background: Samples of COVID-19 (acute and convalescent) were obtained from the United States, Italy and Spain. T cells, B-cell-depleted T cells, or PBMCs provided the cDNA or gDNA that served as material.

The trim removed 4 bases at V and 6 bases at J, leaving 5 bases unmatched. CDR1 and CDR2 (germline): MNHEY, SVGAGI. The CDR3 runs to 13 residues. Under the authors' procedure: Cell counts per sample came from amplifying reference gene primers. Libraries were prepared by immunoSEQ multiplex PCR; TCRdb keeps only in-frame clonotypes and omits some of them. Clone size and V and J calls were adopted from that table, with D and trimming inferred from the DNA. Of more than 90,000 clones in the sample, roughly 82% were seen once. The receptor comes from a man aged 80 or over with acute or convalescent COVID-19. V and J are TRBV6-5 and TRBJ1-1; 7 bases are shared with TRBD1. Sequenced input: peripheral blood. The CDR3 is CASSLTGQPEAFF. The CDR3 DNA follows: TGTGCCAGCAGTTTGACAGGGCAGCCTGAAGCTTTCTTT.